This TCR beta chain stems from a study of blood T cells in healthy people across ages. Findings and caveats of the study: Investigators treated diversity estimates from one million T cells as underestimates.

Healthy Russian Caucasian donors spanned ages about 6 to 90 years. With 1 base removed from V and 2 bases from J, the gap between germline ends came to 14 bases. The CDR3 totals 17 residues. Germline CDR1 is SGHAT and CDR2 is FQDESV (reference sequence). Concerning this clonotype: Antigen: not known.

A second roughly 6 to 12 cycle PCR used barcoded and J-beta primers. TCRdb re-derived calls from the 5' RACE reads in MiXCR, one entry per CDR3 protein. This table holds about a million distinct CDR3 sequences, around two fifths found once. This chain uses TRBV11-1 with TRBJ2-2; no definite D call. The source is a young man in good health. Sequenced sample: blood. The CDR3 spells CASSLEEYTANTGELFF. DNA of the CDR3: TGTGCCAGCAGCTTAGAAGAATATACTGCCAACACCGGGGAGCTGTTTTTT.